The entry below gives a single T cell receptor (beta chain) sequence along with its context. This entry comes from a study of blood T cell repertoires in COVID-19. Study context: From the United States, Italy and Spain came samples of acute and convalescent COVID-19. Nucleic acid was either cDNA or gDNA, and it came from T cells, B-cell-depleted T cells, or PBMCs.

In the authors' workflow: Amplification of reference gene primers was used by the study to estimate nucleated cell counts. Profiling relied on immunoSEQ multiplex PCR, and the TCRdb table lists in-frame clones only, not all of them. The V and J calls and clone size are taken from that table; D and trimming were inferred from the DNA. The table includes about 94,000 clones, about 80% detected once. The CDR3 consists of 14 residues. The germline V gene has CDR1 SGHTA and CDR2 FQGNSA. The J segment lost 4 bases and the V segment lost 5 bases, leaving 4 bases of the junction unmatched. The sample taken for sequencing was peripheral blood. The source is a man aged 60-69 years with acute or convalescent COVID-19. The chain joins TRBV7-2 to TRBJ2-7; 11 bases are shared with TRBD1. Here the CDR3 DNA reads TGTGCCAGCAGCCTGGACAGGGGGCGTTACGAGCAGTACTTC. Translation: CASSLDRGRYEQYF. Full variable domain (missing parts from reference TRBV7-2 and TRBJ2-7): GAGVSQSPSNKVTEKGKDVELRCDPISGHTALYWYRQSLGQGLEFLIYFQGNSAPDKSGLPSDRFSAERTGGSVSTLTIQRTQQEDSAVYLCASSLDRGRYEQYFGPGTRLTVT.